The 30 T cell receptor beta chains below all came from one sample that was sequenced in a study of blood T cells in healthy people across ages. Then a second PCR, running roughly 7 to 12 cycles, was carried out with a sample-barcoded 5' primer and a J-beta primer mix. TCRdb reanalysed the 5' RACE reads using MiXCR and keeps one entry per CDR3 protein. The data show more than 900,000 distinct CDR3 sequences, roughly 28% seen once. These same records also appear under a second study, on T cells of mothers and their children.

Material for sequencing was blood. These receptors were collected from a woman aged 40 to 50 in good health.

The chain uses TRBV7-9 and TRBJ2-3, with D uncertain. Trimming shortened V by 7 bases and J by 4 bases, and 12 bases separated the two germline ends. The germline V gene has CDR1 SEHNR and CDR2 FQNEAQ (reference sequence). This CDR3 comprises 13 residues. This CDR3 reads CASTTRWADTQYF. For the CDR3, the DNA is TGTGCCAGCACCACCCGATGGGCAGATACGCAGTATTTT.

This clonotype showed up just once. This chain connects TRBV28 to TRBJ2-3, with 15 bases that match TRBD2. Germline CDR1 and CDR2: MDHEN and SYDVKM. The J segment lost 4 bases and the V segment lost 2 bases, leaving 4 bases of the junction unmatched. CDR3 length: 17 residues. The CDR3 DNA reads TGTGCCAGCAGTTTAAGGACTAGCGGGAGGGGTGCAGATACGCAGTATTTT. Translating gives CASSLRTSGRGADTQYF.

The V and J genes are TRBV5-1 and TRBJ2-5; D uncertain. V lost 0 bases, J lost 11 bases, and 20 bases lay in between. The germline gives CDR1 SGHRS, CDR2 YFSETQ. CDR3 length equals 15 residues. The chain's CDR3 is CASSLAPLTGGEQYF. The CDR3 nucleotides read TGCGCCAGCAGCTTGGCCCCGCTGACCGGCGGAGAGCAGTACTTC.

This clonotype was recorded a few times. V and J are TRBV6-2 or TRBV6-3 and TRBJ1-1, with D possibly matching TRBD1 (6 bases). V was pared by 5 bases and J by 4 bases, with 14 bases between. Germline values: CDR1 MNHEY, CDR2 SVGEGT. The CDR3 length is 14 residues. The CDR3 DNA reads TGTGCCAGCAGTACAGGGCCCCCGGCCACTGAAGCTTTCTTT. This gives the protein CASSTGPPATEAFF.

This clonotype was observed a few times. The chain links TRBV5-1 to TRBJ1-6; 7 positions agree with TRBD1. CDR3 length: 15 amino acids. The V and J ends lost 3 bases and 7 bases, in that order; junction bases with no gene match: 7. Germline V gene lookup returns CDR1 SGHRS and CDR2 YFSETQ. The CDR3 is CASSSQGNPNSPLHF. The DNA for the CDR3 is TGCGCCAGCAGCTCACAGGGGAATCCCAATTCACCCCTCCACTTT.

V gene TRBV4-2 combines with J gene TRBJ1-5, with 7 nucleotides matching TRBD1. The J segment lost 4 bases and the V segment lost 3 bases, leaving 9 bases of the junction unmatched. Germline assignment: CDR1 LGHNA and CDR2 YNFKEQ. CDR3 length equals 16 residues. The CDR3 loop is CASSHEEGARNQPQHF. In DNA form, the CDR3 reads TGTGCCAGCAGCCACGAGGAGGGGGCTAGGAATCAGCCCCAGCATTTT.

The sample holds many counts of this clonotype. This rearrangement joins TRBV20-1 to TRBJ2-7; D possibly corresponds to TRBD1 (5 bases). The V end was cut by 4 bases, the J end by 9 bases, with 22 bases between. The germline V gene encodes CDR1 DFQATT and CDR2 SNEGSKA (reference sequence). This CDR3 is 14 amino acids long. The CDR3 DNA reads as TGCAGTGCTATGGATACCGGACAACCCTACAGGCAGTACTTC. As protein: CSAMDTGQPYRQYF.

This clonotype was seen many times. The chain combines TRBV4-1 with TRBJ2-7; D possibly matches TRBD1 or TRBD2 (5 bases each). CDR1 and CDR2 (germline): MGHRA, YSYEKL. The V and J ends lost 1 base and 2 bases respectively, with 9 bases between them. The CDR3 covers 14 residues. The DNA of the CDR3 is TGCGCCAGCAGCCAAGCACTAGGGGCCTACGAGCAGTACTTC. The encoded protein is CASSQALGAYEQYF.

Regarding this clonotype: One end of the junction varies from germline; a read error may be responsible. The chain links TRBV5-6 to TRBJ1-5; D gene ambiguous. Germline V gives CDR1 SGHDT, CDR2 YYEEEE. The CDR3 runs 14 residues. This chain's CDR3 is CVSSFGATNQPQHF. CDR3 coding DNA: TGTGTCAGCAGCTTCGGCGCAACCAATCAGCCCCAGCATTTT.

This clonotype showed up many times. CDR3 residues: CASSRQGPNTQYF. The CDR3 DNA is TGTGCCAGCAGTCGACAGGGACCAAATACGCAGTATTTT. The chain couples TRBV12-3 or TRBV12-4 to TRBJ2-3, with 7 bases identical to TRBD1. Trimming took 5 bases from V and 7 from J; bases not matched to a gene: 6. The CDR3 has 13 amino acids.

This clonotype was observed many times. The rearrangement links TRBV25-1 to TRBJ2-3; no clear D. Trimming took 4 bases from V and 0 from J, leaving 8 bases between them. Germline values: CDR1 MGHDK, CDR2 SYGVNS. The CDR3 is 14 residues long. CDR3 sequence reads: CASSVGHSTDTQYF. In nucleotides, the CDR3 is TGTGCCAGCAGTGTTGGGCATAGCACAGATACGCAGTATTTT. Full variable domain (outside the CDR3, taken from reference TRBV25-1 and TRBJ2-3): EADIYQTPRYLVIGTGKKITLECSQTMGHDKMYWYQQDPGMELHLIHYSYGVNSTEKGDLSSESTVSRIRTEHFPLTLESARPSHTSQYLCASSVGHSTDTQYFGPGTRLTVL.

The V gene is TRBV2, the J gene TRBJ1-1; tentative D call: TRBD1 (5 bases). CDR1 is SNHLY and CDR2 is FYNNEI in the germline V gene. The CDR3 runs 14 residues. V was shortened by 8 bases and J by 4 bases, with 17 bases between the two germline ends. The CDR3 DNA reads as TGTGCCAGCTCGAATGGGGGTAGAGGCACTGAAGCTTTCTTT. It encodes CASSNGGRGTEAFF.

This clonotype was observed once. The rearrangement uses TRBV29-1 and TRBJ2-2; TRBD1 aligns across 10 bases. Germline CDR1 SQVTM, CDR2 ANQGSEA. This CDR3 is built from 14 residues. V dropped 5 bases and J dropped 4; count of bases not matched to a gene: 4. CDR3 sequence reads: CSVLTGGGTGELFF. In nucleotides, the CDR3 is TGCAGCGTTCTGACAGGGGGCGGCACCGGGGAGCTGTTTTTT.

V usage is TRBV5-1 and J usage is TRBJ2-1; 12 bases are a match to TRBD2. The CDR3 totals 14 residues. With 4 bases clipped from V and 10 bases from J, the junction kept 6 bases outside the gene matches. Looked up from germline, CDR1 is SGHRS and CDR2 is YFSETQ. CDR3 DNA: TGCGCCAGCAGCGACCTAGCGGGGGGGCAGGAGCAGTTCTTC. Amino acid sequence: CASSDLAGGQEQFF.

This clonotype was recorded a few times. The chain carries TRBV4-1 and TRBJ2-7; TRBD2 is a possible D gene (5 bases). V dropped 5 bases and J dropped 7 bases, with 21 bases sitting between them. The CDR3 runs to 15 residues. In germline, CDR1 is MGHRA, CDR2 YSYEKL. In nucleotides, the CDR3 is TGCGCCAGCAGCTTAGCACCCGGGGAATCGCGAGAGCAGTACTTC. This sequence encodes CASSLAPGESREQYF.

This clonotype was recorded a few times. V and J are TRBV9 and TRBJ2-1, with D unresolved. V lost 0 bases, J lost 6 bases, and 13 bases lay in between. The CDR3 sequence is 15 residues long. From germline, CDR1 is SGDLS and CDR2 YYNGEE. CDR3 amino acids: CASSVEGSGRNEQFF. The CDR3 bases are TGTGCCAGCAGCGTAGAAGGTAGTGGTCGCAATGAGCAGTTCTTC.

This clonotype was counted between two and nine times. This CDR3 reads CASSFPTRDTEAFF. In nucleotides, the CDR3 is TGTGCCAGCAGTTTCCCCACCCGGGACACTGAAGCTTTCTTT. The chain is built from TRBV12-3 or TRBV12-4 and TRBJ1-1; D is uncertain. The germline V and J ends were trimmed by 3 bases and 3 bases, with 11 bases remaining between them. The CDR3 is 14 residues long.

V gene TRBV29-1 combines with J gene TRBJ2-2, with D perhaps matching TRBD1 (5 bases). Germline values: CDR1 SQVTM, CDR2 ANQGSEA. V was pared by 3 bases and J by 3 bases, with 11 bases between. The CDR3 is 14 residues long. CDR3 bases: TGCAGCGTTGAGAGGCAGGGTGACACCGGGGAGCTGTTTTTT. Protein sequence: CSVERQGDTGELFF.

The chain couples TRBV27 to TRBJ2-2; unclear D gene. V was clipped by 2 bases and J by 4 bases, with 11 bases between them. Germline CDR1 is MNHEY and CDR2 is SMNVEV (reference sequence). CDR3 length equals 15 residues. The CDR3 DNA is TGTGCCAGCAGTTTAGGGCAGACCTCCACCGGGGAGCTGTTTTTT. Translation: CASSLGQTSTGELFF.

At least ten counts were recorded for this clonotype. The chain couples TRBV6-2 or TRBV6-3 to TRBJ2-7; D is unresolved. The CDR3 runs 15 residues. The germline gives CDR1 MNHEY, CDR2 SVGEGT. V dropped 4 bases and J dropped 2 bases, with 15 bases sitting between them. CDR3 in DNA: TGTGCCAGCAGTTCTCTAGACGACTTAACCTACGAGCAGTACTTC. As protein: CASSSLDDLTYEQYF.

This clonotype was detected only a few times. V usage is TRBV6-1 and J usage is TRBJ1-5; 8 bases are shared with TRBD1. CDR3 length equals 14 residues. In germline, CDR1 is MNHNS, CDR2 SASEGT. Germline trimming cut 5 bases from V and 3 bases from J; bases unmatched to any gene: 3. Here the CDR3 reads CASSIRGHNQPQHF. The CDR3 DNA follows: TGTGCCAGCAGTATCAGGGGGCACAATCAGCCCCAGCATTTT.

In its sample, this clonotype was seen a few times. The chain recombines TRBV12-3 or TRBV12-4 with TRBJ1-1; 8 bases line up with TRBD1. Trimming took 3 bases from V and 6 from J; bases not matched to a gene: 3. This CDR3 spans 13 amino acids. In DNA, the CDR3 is TGTGCCAGCAGTTTCAACAGGGGGTCTGAAGCTTTCTTT. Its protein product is CASSFNRGSEAFF.

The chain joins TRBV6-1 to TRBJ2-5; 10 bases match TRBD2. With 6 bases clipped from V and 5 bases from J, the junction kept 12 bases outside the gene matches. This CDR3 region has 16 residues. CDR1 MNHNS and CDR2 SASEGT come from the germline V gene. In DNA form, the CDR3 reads TGTGCCAGCAGCGCCGGTTCCCTAGCGGGGGTCGAGACCCAGTACTTC. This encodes CASSAGSLAGVETQYF.

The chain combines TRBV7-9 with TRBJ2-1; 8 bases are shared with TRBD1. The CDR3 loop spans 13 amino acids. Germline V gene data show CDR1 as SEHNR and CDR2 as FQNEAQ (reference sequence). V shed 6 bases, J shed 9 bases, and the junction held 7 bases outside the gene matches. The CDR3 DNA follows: TGTGCCAGCAGTTTGACAGGGGCGGGTGAGCAGTTCTTC. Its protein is CASSLTGAGEQFF.

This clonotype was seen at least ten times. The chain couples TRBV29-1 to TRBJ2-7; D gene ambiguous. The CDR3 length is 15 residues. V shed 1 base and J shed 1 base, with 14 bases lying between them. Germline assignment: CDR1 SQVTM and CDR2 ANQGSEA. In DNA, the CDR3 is TGCAGCGTTGAAGTCCCGGATGACCCGTCCTACGAGCAGTACTTC. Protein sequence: CSVEVPDDPSYEQYF.

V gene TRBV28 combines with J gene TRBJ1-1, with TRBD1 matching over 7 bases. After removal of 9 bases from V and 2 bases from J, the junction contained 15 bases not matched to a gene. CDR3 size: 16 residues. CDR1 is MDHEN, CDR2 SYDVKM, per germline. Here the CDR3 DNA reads TGTGCCAGTGGAGGGGGCGTAGGTGCGGGAAACACTGAAGCTTTCTTT. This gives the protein CASGGGVGAGNTEAFF. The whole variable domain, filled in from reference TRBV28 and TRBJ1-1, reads DVKVTQSSRYLVKRTGEKVFLECVQDMDHENMFWYRQDPGLGLRLIYFSYDVKMKEKGDIPEGYSVSREKKERFSLILESASTNQTSMYLCASGGGVGAGNTEAFFGQGTRLTVV.

DNA of the CDR3: TGTGCCAGCAGTGAAATGCAGGGTTCCTACGAGCAGTACTTC. Translating gives CASSEMQGSYEQYF. V usage is TRBV2 and J usage is TRBJ2-7; TRBD1 might be the D (5 bases). Germline CDR1 is SNHLY and CDR2 is FYNNEI. With 2 bases removed from V and 1 base from J, the gap between germline ends came to 9 bases. The CDR3 consists of 14 residues.

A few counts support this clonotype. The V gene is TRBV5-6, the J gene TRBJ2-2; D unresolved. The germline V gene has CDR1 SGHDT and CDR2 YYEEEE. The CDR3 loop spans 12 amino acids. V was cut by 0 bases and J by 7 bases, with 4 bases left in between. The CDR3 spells CASSLVGGELFF. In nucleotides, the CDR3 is TGTGCCAGCAGCTTGGTAGGCGGGGAGCTGTTTTTT.

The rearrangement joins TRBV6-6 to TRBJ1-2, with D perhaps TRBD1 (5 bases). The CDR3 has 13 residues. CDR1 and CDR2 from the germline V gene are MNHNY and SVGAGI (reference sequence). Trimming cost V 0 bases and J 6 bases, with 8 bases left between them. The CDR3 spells CASSYSEGHGYTF. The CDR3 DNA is TGTGCCAGCAGTTACTCGGAGGGACATGGCTACACCTTC.

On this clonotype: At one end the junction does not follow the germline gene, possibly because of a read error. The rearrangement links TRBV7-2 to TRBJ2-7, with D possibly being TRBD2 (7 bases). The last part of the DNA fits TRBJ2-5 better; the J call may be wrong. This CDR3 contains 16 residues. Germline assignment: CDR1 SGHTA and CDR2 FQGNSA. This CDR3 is CANSSRGRGGGETQYF. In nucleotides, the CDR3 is TGTGCCAACAGCTCTAGGGGCAGGGGAGGGGGAGAGACCCAGTACTTC.